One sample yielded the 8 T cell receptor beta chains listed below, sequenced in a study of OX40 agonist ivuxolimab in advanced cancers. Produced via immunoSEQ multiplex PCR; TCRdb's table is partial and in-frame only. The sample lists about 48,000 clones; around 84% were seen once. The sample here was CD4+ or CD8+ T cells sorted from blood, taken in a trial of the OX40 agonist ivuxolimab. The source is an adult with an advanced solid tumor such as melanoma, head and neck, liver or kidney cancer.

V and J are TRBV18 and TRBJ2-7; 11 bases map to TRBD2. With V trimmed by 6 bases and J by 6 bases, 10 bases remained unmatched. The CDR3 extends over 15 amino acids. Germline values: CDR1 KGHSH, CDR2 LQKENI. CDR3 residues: CASSLLAGGRGEQYF. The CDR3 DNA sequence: TGTGCCAGCTCTCTCTTAGCGGGGGGGCGAGGCGAGCAGTACTTC.

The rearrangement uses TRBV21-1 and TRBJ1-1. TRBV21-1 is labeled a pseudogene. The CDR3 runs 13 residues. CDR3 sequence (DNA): TGTGCCAGCAGCAAGTGTTTATTCACTGAAGCTTTCTTT. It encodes CASSKCLFTEAFF.

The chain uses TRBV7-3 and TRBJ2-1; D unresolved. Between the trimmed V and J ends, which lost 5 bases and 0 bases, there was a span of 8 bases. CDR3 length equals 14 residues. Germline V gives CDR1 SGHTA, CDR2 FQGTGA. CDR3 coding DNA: TGTGCCAGCAGCCCAGAGGTCTCCTACAATGAGCAGTTCTTC. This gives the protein CASSPEVSYNEQFF.

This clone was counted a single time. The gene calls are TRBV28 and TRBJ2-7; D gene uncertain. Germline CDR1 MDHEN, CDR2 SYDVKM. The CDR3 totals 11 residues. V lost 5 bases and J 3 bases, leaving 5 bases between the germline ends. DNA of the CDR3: TGTGCCAGCAGTAGCCTCTACGAGCAGTACTTC. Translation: CASSSLYEQYF.

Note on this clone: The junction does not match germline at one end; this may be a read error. CDR3 DNA: TGTGCCAGCGGCTTAAACAGGGGTTCACCCCTCCACTTT. Protein sequence: CASGLNRGSPLHF. V gene TRBV7-3 combines with J gene TRBJ1-6; the match to TRBD1 covers 7 bases. The germline gives CDR1 SGHTA, CDR2 FQGTGA. CDR3 length equals 13 residues.

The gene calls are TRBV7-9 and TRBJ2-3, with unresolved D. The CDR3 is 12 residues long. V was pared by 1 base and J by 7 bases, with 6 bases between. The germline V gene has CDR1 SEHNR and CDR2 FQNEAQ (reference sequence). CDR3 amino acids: CASSLDVNTQYF. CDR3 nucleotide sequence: TGTGCCAGCAGCTTAGACGTCAATACGCAGTATTTT. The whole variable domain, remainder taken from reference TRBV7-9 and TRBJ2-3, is DTGVSQNPRHKITKRGQNVTFRCDPISEHNRLYWYRQTLGQGPEFLTYFQNEAQLEKSRLLSDRFSAERPKGSFSTLEIQRTEQGDSAMYLCASSLDVNTQYFGPGTRLTVL.

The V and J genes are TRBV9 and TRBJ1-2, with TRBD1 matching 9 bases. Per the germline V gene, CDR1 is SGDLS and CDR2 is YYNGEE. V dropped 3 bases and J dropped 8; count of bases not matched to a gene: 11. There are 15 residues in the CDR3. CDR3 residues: CASSASTGGFLGYTF. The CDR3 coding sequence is TGTGCCAGCAGCGCGAGCACAGGGGGCTTCTTGGGCTACACCTTC.

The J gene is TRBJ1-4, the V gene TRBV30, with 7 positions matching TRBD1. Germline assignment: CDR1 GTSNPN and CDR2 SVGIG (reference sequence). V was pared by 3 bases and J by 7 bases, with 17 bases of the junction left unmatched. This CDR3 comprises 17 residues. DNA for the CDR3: TGTGCCTGGAGCATACACAACCAGGGGGGAGTAATTGAAAAACTGTTTTTT. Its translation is CAWSIHNQGGVIEKLFF.